Listed here are 31 T cell receptor beta chains from one sample, sequenced in a study of cytomegalovirus exposure and HLA in healthy donors. This table comes from immunoSEQ multiplex PCR, and its TCRdb copy is limited to in-frame clones, with some not included. The sample holds 110,000 or so clones, approximately 85% seen once. The specimen sequenced was PBMCs. These receptor sequences come from a woman between 18 and 30 years old in good health and CMV-seronegative.

This sequence joins TRBV11-1 and TRBJ1-2; D remains ambiguous. Germline values: CDR1 SGHAT, CDR2 FQDESV (reference sequence). Trimming removed 3 bases at V and 8 bases at J, with 19 bases between. The CDR3 is 15 amino acids. The CDR3 reads CASSFRDGALEGYTF. Here the CDR3 DNA reads TGTGCCAGCAGCTTCCGAGACGGTGCATTGGAGGGCTACACCTTC.

V is TRBV5-1 and J is TRBJ1-2; 7 bases match TRBD1. Germline V gene lookup returns CDR1 SGHRS and CDR2 YFSETQ. V shed 5 bases and J 5 bases; nucleotides not matched to a gene: 21. The CDR3 extends over 18 amino acids. The CDR3, as DNA: TGCGCCAGCAGTCCTACCGGGACAGAATACCCCCCTAGTTATGGCTACACCTTC. Its protein product is CASSPTGTEYPPSYGYTF.

The chain employs TRBV7-9 and TRBJ1-2; TRBD1 is a possible D gene (5 bases). The CDR3 is made up of 13 amino acids. V gave up 3 bases and J gave up 5 bases, with 10 bases separating them. CDR1 and CDR2 from the germline V gene are SEHNR and FQNEAQ (reference sequence). The CDR3 nucleotides are TGTGCCAGCAGCTTCGACAGTGGGTATGGCTACACCTTC. Amino acids: CASSFDSGYGYTF. Based on the CDR3 plus reference TRBV7-9 and TRBJ1-2, the full variable domain is DTGVSQNPRHKITKRGQNVTFRCDPISEHNRLYWYRQTLGQGPEFLTYFQNEAQLEKSRLLSDRFSAERPKGSFSTLEIQRTEQGDSAMYLCASSFDSGYGYTFGSGTRLTVV.

V is TRBV18 and J is TRBJ1-5; no clear D gene. Trimming took off 3 bases at V and 5 bases at J, with 17 bases between the two ends. The CDR3 is made up of 16 amino acids. Looked up from germline, CDR1 is KGHSH and CDR2 is LQKENI. The CDR3 protein is CASSPSGPGLDQPQHF. CDR3 coding DNA: TGTGCCAGCTCACCGTCCGGTCCTGGGCTCGATCAGCCCCAGCATTTT.

This clone turned up a few times. This chain connects TRBV5-1 to TRBJ1-5, with D possibly matching TRBD1 (6 bases). The CDR3 spans 14 residues. Deletions cut 1 base from V and 11 bases from J, with 16 bases between. Germline V gene sequence: CDR1 SGHRS, CDR2 YFSETQ. CDR3 residues: CASSLRPGSGAQHF. The DNA for the CDR3 is TGCGCCAGCAGCTTGAGGCCAGGGTCAGGGGCCCAGCATTTT.

This clone was found once. This chain links TRBV2 with TRBJ1-5; D uncertain. This CDR3 comprises 14 residues. Deletions cut 7 bases from V and 3 bases from J, with 13 bases between. The germline V gene encodes CDR1 SNHLY and CDR2 FYNNEI. CDR3 loop: CASTRGNNNQPQHF. The DNA for the CDR3 is TGTGCCAGCACTAGAGGGAATAACAATCAGCCCCAGCATTTT.

At least ten counts were recorded for this clone. The chain combines TRBV6-4 with TRBJ2-3; 11 nucleotides align to TRBD2. V shed 0 bases, J shed 8 bases, and the junction held 7 bases outside the gene matches. Germline V gene data show CDR1 as MRHNA and CDR2 as SNTAGT. The CDR3 covers 16 residues. In nucleotides, the CDR3 is TGTGCCAGCAGTGACTCCGTGACTAGCGGGGTTGGTACGCAGTATTTT. This sequence encodes CASSDSVTSGVGTQYF.

This chain joins TRBV7-9 and TRBJ2-1, with a weak D call TRBD1 (6 bases). CDR1 is SEHNR, CDR2 FQNEAQ, per germline (reference sequence). This CDR3 is 17 amino acids long. V was pared by 4 bases and J by 2 bases, with 18 bases between. The CDR3: CASSSTVNTGTYNEQFF. The CDR3 nucleotides are TGTGCCAGCAGCTCCACCGTGAATACAGGGACCTACAATGAGCAGTTCTTC.

This clone appeared once. The V gene is TRBV7-8, the J gene TRBJ1-2; 9 bases align to TRBD1. The length of the CDR3 is 15 residues. V lost 5 bases and J lost 2; bases outside the gene matches: 6. Germline V gene lookup returns CDR1 SGHVS and CDR2 FQNEAQ. CDR3 loop: CASSPGQGLNYGYTF. CDR3 DNA sequence: TGTGCCAGCAGCCCGGGACAGGGTCTGAACTATGGCTACACCTTC.

V and J are TRBV28 and TRBJ2-1; 9 nucleotides line up with TRBD1. Germline V gene sequence: CDR1 MDHEN, CDR2 SYDVKM. V shed 6 bases, J shed 5 bases, and the junction held 11 bases outside the gene matches. This CDR3 spans 16 amino acids. CDR3 in DNA: TGTGCCAGCAGACCATCCCCGGGACAGGGCCACAATGAGCAGTTCTTC. Encoded protein: CASRPSPGQGHNEQFF.

This chain joins TRBV5-1 and TRBJ2-7; D possibly corresponds to TRBD2 (5 bases). V was pared by 4 bases and J by 3 bases, with 11 bases between. Germline CDR1 SGHRS, CDR2 YFSETQ. The CDR3 spans 13 residues. This chain's CDR3 is CASSGGRHYEQYF. CDR3 sequence (DNA): TGCGCCAGCAGCGGAGGACGGCACTACGAGCAGTACTTC.

The chain links TRBV4-1 to TRBJ2-2; D gene unclear. CDR1 and CDR2 from the germline V gene are MGHRA and YSYEKL. This CDR3 spans 14 amino acids. Deletions cut 7 bases from V and 7 bases from J, with 16 bases between. The CDR3 protein is CASMSARLDGELFF. As DNA, the CDR3 is TGCGCCAGCATGTCAGCCCGACTGGACGGGGAGCTGTTTTTT.

V gene TRBV27 combines with J gene TRBJ1-2; 7 nucleotides line up with TRBD1. This CDR3 contains 15 residues. V gave up 5 bases and J gave up 4 bases; unmatched junction bases: 10. CDR1 is MNHEY, CDR2 SMNVEV, per germline (reference sequence). The DNA for the CDR3 is TGTGCCAGCAGTCCCTCAACAGGGGCCGGCTATGGCTACACCTTC. It encodes CASSPSTGAGYGYTF.

The V and J genes are TRBV7-9 and TRBJ2-7; D remains unclear. The germline gives CDR1 SEHNR, CDR2 FQNEAQ (reference sequence). The CDR3 spans 16 residues. Trimming pared 5 bases from V and 4 bases from J, leaving 21 bases between. CDR3 sequence reads: CASSPVSERPNYEQYF. CDR3 nucleotide sequence: TGTGCCAGCAGCCCCGTTTCGGAGAGACCGAATTACGAGCAGTACTTC.

The chain combines TRBV7-9 with TRBJ1-2, with 12 bases identical to TRBD1. Per the germline V gene, CDR1 is SEHNR and CDR2 is FQNEAQ (reference sequence). With 0 bases clipped from V and 8 bases from J, the junction kept 7 bases outside the gene matches. CDR3 length equals 16 residues. The CDR3 loop reads CASSLAGTGGAGGYTF. The CDR3 coding sequence is TGTGCCAGCAGCTTAGCCGGGACAGGGGGCGCGGGGGGCTACACCTTC.

The chain is built from TRBV5-1 and TRBJ1-2; D uncertain. The ends were cut back, 4 bases at V and 5 bases at J, with 18 bases in the middle. The CDR3 covers 15 residues. CDR1 is SGHRS and CDR2 is YFSETQ in the germline V gene. The DNA of the CDR3 is TGCGCCAGCAGCCCGGAGGAGAAAGGGTTTTATGGCTACACCTTC. Its protein product is CASSPEEKGFYGYTF.

The V and J genes are TRBV30 and TRBJ2-1; 9 nucleotides agree with TRBD2. The CDR3 contains 15 residues. Germline loops: CDR1 GTSNPN, CDR2 SVGIG (reference sequence). V shed 0 bases, J shed 8 bases, and the junction held 8 bases outside the gene matches. CDR3 sequence reads: CAWSVGRGGSDEQFF. The CDR3 nucleotides read TGTGCCTGGAGTGTAGGGCGGGGGGGCAGCGATGAGCAGTTCTTC.

The gene calls are TRBV28 and TRBJ1-6; 7 nucleotides match TRBD1. This CDR3 is 16 amino acids long. Trimming took 11 bases from V and 7 from J; bases not matched to a gene: 17. The germline gives CDR1 MDHEN, CDR2 SYDVKM. The CDR3: CAPSVRRGLWNSPLHF. The CDR3 DNA is TGTGCCCCTTCAGTGCGGAGGGGGCTTTGGAATTCACCCCTCCACTTT. The full variable domain, rest sourced from reference TRBV28 and TRBJ1-6, is DVKVTQSSRYLVKRTGEKVFLECVQDMDHENMFWYRQDPGLGLRLIYFSYDVKMKEKGDIPEGYSVSREKKERFSLILESASTNQTSMYLCAPSVRRGLWNSPLHFGNGTRLTVT.

The chain has TRBV11-2 and TRBJ2-3; TRBD2 matches 8 bases. With 3 bases clipped from V and 6 bases from J, the junction kept 2 bases outside the gene matches. From germline, CDR1 is SGHAT and CDR2 FQNNGV. There are 13 residues in the CDR3. The CDR3 loop is CASSFRLADTQYF. The CDR3 nucleotides are TGTGCCAGCAGCTTTCGACTAGCGGATACGCAGTATTTT.

J is TRBJ1-6 and V is TRBV6-5; 7 bases fit TRBD1. This CDR3 has 15 amino acids. Trimming took 6 bases from V and 2 from J; bases not matched to a gene: 4. CDR1 MNHEY and CDR2 SVGAGI come from the germline V gene. The CDR3 DNA reads as TGTGCCAGCAGACCAGGGACAGCCTATAATTCACCCCTCCACTTT. Translating gives CASRPGTAYNSPLHF.

This clone is a singleton in its sample. The chain combines TRBV7-8 with TRBJ1-1, with D hard to call. Germline V gene data show CDR1 as SGHVS and CDR2 as FQNEAQ. The CDR3 runs 14 residues. V lost 1 base, J lost 1 base, and 7 bases lay in between. The CDR3 sequence: CASSLEAGNTEAFF. DNA of the CDR3: TGTGCCAGCAGCTTAGAGGCGGGGAACACTGAAGCTTTCTTT.

This clone was picked up a small number of times. The V call is TRBV4-1, the J call TRBJ1-2, with D possibly being TRBD1 (6 bases). The V end was cut by 1 base, the J end by 3 bases, with 12 bases between. Germline V gene data show CDR1 as MGHRA and CDR2 as YSYEKL. The CDR3 is made up of 15 amino acids. CDR3 loop: CASSQARGLDYGYTF. CDR3 coding DNA: TGCGCCAGCAGCCAAGCAAGGGGGTTGGACTATGGCTACACCTTC.

The chain links TRBV7-8 to TRBJ1-5, with a tentative D call TRBD1 (6 bases). The CDR3 is 14 residues long. The V and J ends lost 3 bases and 7 bases respectively, with 13 bases between them. Germline V lookup: CDR1 SGHVS, CDR2 FQNEAQ. CDR3 bases: TGTGCCAGCAGCTTGGGGAGTGGGGGCCAGCCCCAGCATTTT. Its protein is CASSLGSGGQPQHF.

The rearrangement joins TRBV5-1 to TRBJ2-1; D remains unclear. The CDR3 contains 14 residues. Trimming cost V 2 bases and J 4 bases, with 10 bases left between them. Germline CDR1 reads SGHRS; CDR2 reads YFSETQ. CDR3 residues: CASSLETVYNEQFF. Here the CDR3 DNA reads TGCGCCAGCAGCTTAGAAACAGTGTACAATGAGCAGTTCTTC. Looking up the rest from reference TRBV5-1 and TRBJ2-1 gives the full variable domain: KAGVTQTPRYLIKTRGQQVTLSCSPISGHRSVSWYQQTPGQGLQFLFEYFSETQRNKGNFPGRFSGRQFSNSRSEMNVSTLELGDSALYLCASSLETVYNEQFFGPGTRLTVL.

The chain links TRBV2 to TRBJ1-1; no clear D. The CDR3 loop spans 14 amino acids. Germline CDR1 and CDR2: SNHLY and FYNNEI. Trimming pared 5 bases from V and 1 base from J, leaving 11 bases between. This chain's CDR3 is CASSLHSPNTEAFF. In nucleotides, the CDR3 is TGTGCCAGCAGTTTGCACAGCCCGAACACTGAAGCTTTCTTT.

The chain has TRBV4-1 and TRBJ1-1, with TRBD1 identical over 7 bases. This CDR3 spans 16 amino acids. The germline V gene encodes CDR1 MGHRA and CDR2 YSYEKL. The V gene end was trimmed by 2 bases and the J gene end by 4 bases; junction bases not matched to a gene: 10. CDR3 sequence reads: CASSQHPARGPTEAFF. In DNA form, the CDR3 reads TGCGCCAGCAGCCAACACCCCGCTAGGGGGCCCACTGAAGCTTTCTTT.

CDR3 loop: CASSPRGPSYEQYF. The CDR3 region has the DNA TGTGCCAGCAGTCCCCGAGGGCCTTCCTACGAGCAGTACTTC. The chain has TRBV28 and TRBJ2-7, with D tentatively TRBD2 (5 bases). The length of the CDR3 is 14 residues. The V end was cut by 5 bases, the J end by 1 base, with 12 bases between. Germline CDR1 is MDHEN and CDR2 is SYDVKM.

This clone was counted once. The chain couples TRBV5-5 to TRBJ1-2; maybe TRBD1 (6 bases). The germline V and J ends were trimmed by 4 bases and 3 bases, with 10 bases remaining between them. In germline, CDR1 is SGHKS, CDR2 YYEKEE (reference sequence). CDR3 length equals 13 residues. CDR3 nucleotides: TGTGCCAGCAGCCCTCGACAGGACTATGGCTACACCTTC. Protein sequence: CASSPRQDYGYTF.

The table lists this clone with a few counts. The gene calls are TRBV10-3 and TRBJ2-2; TRBD2 matches at 12 bases. This CDR3 has 18 residues. In germline, CDR1 is ENHRY, CDR2 SYGVKD. V gave up 11 bases and J gave up 2 bases; unmatched junction bases: 15. The CDR3 coding sequence is TGTGCCTCGAGGGGGACTAGCGGGCCCGGGGTTAACACCGGGGAGCTGTTTTTT. It is translated as CASRGTSGPGVNTGELFF.

The V call is TRBV30, the J call TRBJ1-5; 7 nucleotides agree with TRBD1. The CDR3 runs to 15 residues. From germline, CDR1 is GTSNPN and CDR2 SVGIG (reference sequence). The J segment lost 4 bases and the V segment lost 2 bases, leaving 8 bases of the junction unmatched. CDR3 in amino acids: CAWSLKGALNQPQHF. The CDR3 nucleotides are TGTGCCTGGAGTTTAAAGGGGGCGCTTAATCAGCCCCAGCATTTT.

The V and J genes are TRBV19 and TRBJ1-5, with unresolved D. The V and J ends lost 10 bases and 0 bases respectively, with 16 bases between them. CDR3 size: 15 residues. From germline, CDR1 is LNHDA and CDR2 SQIVND (reference sequence). The CDR3 here is CATKGGLYSNQPQHF. CDR3 in DNA: TGTGCCACTAAGGGAGGACTTTATAGCAATCAGCCCCAGCATTTT.